This T cell receptor beta chain was sequenced in a study of cytomegalovirus exposure and HLA in healthy donors. Study information: HLA-typed donors contributed some 77 million unique TCRs, which were held in an early data release. Notes on the study in general: In vitro data verified three CMV-associated chains as specific for CMV antigens. TCR beta V- and J-gene trimming, according to a later analysis, was linked to a missense DCLRE1C variant.

V lost 5 bases to trimming and J lost 5 bases, with 12 bases between them. Germline CDR1 and CDR2: SGHTA and FQGNSA. The CDR3 runs 14 residues. To note about this clone: What it binds is unknown.

Amplification used 60 Vbeta primers and 13 Jbeta primers. This table comes from immunoSEQ multiplex PCR, and its TCRdb copy is limited to in-frame clones, with some not included. The table has approximately 190,000 clones, around 84% seen once. Healthy bone marrow donors made up the cohort. The sequenced sample consisted of PBMCs. The rearrangement uses TRBV7-2 and TRBJ1-4, with a possible D match to TRBD1 (5 bases). The sequence came from a man aged 35 to 55 in good health and CMV-seropositive. CDR3 region: CASSRTSDNEKLFF. CDR3 coding DNA: TGTGCCAGCAGCCGGACATCCGACAATGAAAAACTGTTTTTT. The variable domain in full, completed from reference TRBV7-2 and TRBJ1-4, reads GAGVSQSPSNKVTEKGKDVELRCDPISGHTALYWYRQSLGQGLEFLIYFQGNSAPDKSGLPSDRFSAERTGGSVSTLTIQRTQQEDSAVYLCASSRTSDNEKLFFGSGTQLSVL.